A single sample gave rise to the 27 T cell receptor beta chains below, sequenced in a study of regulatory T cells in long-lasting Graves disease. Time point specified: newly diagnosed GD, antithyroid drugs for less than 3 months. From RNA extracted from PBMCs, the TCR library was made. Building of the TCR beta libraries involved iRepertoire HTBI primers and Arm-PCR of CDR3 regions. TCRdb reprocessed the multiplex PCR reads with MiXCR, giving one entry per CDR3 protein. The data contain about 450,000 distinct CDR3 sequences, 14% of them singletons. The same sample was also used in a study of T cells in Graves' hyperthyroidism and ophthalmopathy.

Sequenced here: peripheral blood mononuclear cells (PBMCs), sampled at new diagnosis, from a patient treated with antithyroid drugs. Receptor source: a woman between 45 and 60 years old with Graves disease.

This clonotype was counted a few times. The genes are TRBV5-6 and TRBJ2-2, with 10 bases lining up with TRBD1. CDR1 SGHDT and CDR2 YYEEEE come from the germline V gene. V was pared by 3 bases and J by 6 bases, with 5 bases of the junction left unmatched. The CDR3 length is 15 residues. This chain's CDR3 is CASSSTGGVPGELFF. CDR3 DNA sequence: TGTGCCAGCAGCTCGACAGGGGGCGTACCCGGGGAGCTGTTTTTT.

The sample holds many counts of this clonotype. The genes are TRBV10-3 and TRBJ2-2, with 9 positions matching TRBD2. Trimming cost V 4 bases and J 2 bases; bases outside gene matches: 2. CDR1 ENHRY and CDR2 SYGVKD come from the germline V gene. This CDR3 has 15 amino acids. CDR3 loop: CAISGLAGNTGELFF. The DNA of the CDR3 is TGTGCCATCAGTGGGCTAGCGGGAAACACCGGGGAGCTGTTTTTT.

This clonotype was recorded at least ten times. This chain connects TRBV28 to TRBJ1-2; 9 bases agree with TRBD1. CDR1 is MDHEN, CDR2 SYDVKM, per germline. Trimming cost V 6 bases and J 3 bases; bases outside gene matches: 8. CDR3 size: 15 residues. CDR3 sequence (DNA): TGTGCCAGCAGGACCGGGACAGGGTTTGACTATGGCTACACCTTC. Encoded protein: CASRTGTGFDYGYTF.

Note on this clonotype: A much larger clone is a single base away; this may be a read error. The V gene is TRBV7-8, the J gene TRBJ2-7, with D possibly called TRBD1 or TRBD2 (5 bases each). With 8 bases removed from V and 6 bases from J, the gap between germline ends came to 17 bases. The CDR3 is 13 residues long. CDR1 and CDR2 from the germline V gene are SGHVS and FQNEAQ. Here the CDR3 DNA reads TGTGCCAGCCGCTCGGGACCTACGGGCGAGCAGTACTTC. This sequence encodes CASRSGPTGEQYF.

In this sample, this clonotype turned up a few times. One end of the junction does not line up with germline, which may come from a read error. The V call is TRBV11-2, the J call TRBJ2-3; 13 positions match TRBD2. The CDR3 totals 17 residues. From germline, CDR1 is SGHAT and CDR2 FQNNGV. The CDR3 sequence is CASSIKPGLAGTGTQYF. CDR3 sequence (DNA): TGTGCCAGCAGCATCAAACCGGGACTAGCGGGAACAGGTACGCAGTATTTT. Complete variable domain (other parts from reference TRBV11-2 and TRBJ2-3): EAGVAQSPRYKIIEKRQSVAFWCNPISGHATLYWYQQILGQGPKLLIQFQNNGVVDDSQLPKDRFSAERLKGVDSTLKIQPAKLEDSAVYLCASSIKPGLAGTGTQYFGPGTRLTVL.

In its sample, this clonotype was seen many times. Here the CDR3 reads CASSPGTAGPQHF. The CDR3 nucleotides read TGTGCCAGCAGTCCCGGGACTGCCGGGCCCCAGCATTTT. This chain joins TRBV28 and TRBJ1-5; D might be TRBD1 (5 bases). There are 13 residues in the CDR3. V lost 5 bases and J 9 bases, leaving 14 bases between the germline ends. Germline CDR1 and CDR2: MDHEN and SYDVKM.

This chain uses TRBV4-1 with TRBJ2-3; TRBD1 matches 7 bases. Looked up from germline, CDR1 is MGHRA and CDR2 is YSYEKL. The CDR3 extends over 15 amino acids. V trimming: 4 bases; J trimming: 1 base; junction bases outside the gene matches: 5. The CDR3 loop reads CASSPDRDGTDTQYF. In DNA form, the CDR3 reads TGCGCCAGCAGCCCCGACAGGGACGGCACAGATACGCAGTATTTT.

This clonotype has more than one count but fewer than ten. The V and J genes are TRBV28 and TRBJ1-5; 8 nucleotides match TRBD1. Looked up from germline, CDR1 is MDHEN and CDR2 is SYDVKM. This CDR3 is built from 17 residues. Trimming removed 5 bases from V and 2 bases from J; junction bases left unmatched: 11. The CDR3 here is CASSPLRDRTRNQPQHF. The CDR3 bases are TGTGCCAGCAGTCCGCTTAGGGACAGGACGCGCAATCAGCCCCAGCATTTT.

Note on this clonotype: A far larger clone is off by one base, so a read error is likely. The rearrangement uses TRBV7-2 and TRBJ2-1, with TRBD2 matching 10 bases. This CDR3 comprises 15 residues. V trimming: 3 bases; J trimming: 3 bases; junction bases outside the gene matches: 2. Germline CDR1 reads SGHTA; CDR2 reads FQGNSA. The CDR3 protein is CASSFGTSVYNEQFF. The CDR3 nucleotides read TGTGCCAGCAGCTTCGGGACTAGCGTCTACAATGAGCAGTTCTTC.

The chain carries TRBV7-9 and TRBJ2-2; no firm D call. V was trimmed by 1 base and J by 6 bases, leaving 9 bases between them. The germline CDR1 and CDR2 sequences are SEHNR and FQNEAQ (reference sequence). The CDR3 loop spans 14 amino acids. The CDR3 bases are TGTGCCAGCAGCTTAGATTGGATTGCCGGGGAGCTGTTTTTT. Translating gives CASSLDWIAGELFF.

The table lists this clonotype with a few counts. The CDR3 region has the DNA TGTGCCAGCAGTCCGTTAGGACTAGCGGGAGGTAACACCGGGGAGCTGTTTTTT. Amino acid sequence: CASSPLGLAGGNTGELFF. This chain joins TRBV12-3 or TRBV12-4 and TRBJ2-2; 14 nucleotides agree with TRBD2. V lost 5 bases and J lost 2; bases outside the gene matches: 7. The CDR3 has 18 amino acids.

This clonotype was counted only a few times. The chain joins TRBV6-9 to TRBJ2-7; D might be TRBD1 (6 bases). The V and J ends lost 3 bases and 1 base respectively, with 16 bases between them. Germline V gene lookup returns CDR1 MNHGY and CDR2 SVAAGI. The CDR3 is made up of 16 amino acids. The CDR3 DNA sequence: TGTGCCAGCAGTTACAAACCGGGACATTCATCCTACGAGCAGTACTTC. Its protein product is CASSYKPGHSSYEQYF.

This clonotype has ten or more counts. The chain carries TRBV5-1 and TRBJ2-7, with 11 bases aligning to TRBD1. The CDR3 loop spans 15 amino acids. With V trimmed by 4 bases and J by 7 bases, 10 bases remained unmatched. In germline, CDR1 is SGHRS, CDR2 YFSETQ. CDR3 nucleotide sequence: TGCGCCAGCAGCGCCCGGACAGGGGGCGCGGGTGAGCAGTACTTC. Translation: CASSARTGGAGEQYF.

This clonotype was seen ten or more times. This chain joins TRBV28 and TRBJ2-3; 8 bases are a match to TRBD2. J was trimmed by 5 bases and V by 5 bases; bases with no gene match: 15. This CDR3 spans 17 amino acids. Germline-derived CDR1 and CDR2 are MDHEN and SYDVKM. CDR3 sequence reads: CASSPSLGGGFRDTQYF. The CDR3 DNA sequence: TGTGCCAGCAGTCCATCCCTCGGGGGGGGCTTTAGAGATACGCAGTATTTT. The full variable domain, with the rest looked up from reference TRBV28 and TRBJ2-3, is DVKVTQSSRYLVKRTGEKVFLECVQDMDHENMFWYRQDPGLGLRLIYFSYDVKMKEKGDIPEGYSVSREKKERFSLILESASTNQTSMYLCASSPSLGGGFRDTQYFGPGTRLTVL.

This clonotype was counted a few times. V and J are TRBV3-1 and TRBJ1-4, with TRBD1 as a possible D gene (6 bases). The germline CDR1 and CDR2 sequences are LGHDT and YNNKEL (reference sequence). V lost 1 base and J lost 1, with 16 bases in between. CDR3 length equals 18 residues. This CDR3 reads CASSQGAGTRRTNEKLFF. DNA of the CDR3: TGTGCCAGCAGCCAAGGGGCCGGGACACGTCGAACTAATGAAAAACTGTTTTTT. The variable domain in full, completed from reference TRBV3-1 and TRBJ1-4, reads DTAVSQTPKYLVTQMGNDKSIKCEQNLGHDTMYWYKQDSKKFLKIMFSYNNKELIINETVPNRFSPKSPDKAHLNLHINSLELGDSAVYFCASSQGAGTRRTNEKLFFGSGTQLSVL.

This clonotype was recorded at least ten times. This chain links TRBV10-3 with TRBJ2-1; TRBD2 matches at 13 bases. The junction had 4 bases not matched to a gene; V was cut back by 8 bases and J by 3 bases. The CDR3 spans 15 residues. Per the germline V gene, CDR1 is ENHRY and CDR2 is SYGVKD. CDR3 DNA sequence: TGTGCCATCGGGACTAGCGGGACACTCTACAATGAGCAGTTCTTC. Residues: CAIGTSGTLYNEQFF.

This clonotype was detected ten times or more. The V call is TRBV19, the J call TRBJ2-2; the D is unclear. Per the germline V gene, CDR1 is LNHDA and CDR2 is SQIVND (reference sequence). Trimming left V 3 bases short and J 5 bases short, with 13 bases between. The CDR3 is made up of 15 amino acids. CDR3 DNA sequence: TGTGCCAGTAGTATTGAGCTGCAGGCTACCGGGGAGCTGTTTTTT. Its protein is CASSIELQATGELFF. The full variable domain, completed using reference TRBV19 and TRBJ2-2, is DGGITQSPKYLFRKEGQNVTLSCEQNLNHDAMYWYRQDPGQGLRLIYYSQIVNDFQKGDIAEGYSVSREKKESFPLTVTSAQKNPTAFYLCASSIELQATGELFFGEGSRLTVL.

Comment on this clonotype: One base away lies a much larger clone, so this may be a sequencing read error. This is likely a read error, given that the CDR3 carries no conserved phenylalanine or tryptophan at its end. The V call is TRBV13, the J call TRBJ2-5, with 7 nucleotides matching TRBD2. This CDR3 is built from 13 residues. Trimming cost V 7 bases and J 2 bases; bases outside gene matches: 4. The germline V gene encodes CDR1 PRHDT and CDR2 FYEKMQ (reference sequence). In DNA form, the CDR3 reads TGTGCCAGCACCTTCGGGGGGCAAGAGACCCAGTACTTG. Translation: CASTFGGQETQYL.

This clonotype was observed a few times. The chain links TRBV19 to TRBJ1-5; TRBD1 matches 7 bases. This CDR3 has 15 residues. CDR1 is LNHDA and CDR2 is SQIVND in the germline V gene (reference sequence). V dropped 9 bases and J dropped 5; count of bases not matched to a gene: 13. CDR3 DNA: TGTGCCAGCACCCCTTTAGAGGGGGCCCATCAGCCCCAGCATTTT. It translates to CASTPLEGAHQPQHF.

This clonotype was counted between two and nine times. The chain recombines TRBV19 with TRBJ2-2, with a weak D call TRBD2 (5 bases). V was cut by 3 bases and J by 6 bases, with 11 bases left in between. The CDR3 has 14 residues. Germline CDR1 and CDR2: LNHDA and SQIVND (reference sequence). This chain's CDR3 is CASSIKFGAGELFF. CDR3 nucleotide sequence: TGTGCCAGTAGTATTAAGTTCGGGGCCGGGGAGCTGTTTTTT.

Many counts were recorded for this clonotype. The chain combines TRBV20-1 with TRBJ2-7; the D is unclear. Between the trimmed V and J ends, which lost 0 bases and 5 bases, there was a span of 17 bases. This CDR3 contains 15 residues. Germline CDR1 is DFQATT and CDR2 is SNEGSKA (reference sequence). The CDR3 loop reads CSARDGVGLGDEQYF. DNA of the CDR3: TGCAGTGCTAGAGATGGGGTTGGGTTAGGAGACGAGCAGTACTTC.

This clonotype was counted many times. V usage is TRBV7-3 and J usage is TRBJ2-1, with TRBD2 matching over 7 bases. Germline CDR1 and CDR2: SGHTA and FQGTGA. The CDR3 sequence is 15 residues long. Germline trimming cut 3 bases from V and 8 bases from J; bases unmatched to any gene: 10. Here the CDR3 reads CASSLVGGPGHEQFF. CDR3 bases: TGTGCCAGCAGCTTGGTGGGAGGGCCGGGCCATGAGCAGTTCTTC.

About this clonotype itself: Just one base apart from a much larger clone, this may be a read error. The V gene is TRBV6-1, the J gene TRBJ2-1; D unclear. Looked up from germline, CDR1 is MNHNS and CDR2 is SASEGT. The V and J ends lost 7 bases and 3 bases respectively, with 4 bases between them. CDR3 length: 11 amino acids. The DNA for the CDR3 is TGTGCCAGCATCCACTACAATGAGCAGTTCTTC. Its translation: CASIHYNEQFF.

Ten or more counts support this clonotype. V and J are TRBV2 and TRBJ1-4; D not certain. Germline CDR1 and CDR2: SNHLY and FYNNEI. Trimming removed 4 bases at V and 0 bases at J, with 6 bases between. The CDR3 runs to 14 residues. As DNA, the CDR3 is TGTGCCAGCAGTGTTGGAGCAACTAATGAAAAACTGTTTTTT. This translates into CASSVGATNEKLFF.

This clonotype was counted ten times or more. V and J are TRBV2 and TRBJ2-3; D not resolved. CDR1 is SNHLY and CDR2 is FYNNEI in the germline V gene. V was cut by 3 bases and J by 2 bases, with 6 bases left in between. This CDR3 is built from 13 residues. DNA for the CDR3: TGTGCCAGCAGTGAGAGCCTCACAGATACGCAGTATTTT. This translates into CASSESLTDTQYF.

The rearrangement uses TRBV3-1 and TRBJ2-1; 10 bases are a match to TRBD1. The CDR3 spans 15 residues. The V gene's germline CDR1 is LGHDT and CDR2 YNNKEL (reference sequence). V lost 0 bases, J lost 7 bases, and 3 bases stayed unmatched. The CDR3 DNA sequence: TGTGCCAGCAGCCAAGATCGACAGGGGGCGAATGAGCAGTTCTTC. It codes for CASSQDRQGANEQFF.

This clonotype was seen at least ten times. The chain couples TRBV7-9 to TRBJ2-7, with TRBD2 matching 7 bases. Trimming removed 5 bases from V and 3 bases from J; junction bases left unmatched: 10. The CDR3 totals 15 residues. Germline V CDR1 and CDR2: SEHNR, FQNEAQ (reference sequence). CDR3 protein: CASSPYGGTIYEQYF. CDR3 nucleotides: TGTGCCAGCAGCCCCTATGGAGGGACTATCTACGAGCAGTACTTC.